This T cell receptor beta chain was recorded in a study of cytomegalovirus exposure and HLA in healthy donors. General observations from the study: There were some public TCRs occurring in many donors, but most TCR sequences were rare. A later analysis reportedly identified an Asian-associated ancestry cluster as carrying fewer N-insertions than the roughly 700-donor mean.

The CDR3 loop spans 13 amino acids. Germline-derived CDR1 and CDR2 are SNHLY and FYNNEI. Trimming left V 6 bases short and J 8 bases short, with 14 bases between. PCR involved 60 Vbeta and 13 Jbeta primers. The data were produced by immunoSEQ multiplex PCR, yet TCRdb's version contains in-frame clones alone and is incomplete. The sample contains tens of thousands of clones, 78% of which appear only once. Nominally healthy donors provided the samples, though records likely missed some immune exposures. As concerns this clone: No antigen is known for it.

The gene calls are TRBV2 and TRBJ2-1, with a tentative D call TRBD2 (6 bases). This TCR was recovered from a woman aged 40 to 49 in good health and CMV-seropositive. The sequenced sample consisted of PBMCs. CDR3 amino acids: CASRFGGGDEQFF. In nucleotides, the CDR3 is TGTGCCAGCAGATTCGGGGGTGGGGATGAGCAGTTCTTC.